These T cell receptor beta chains were read from a single sample in a study of blood T cell repertoires in COVID-19. This table comes from immunoSEQ multiplex PCR, and its TCRdb copy is limited to in-frame clones, with some not included. The repertoire holds around 13,000 clones, approximately 86% seen once, with roughly 51% in the top ten. The sequenced sample was peripheral blood. These receptor sequences come from an elderly man with acute or convalescent COVID-19. Both conserved end residues are part of each CDR3. The D gene is left open where the match is weak. Clone size is given for some rows only: seen once, a few or many times, or a class if the clone is expanded.

TRBJ2-2 | TRBD2 | - | TRBV5-1 | 17 | CASSFISGLAARGELFF | TGCGCCAGCAGCTTTATTTCGGGACTAGCGGCAAGGGGGGAGCTGTTTTTT
TRBJ2-1 | TRBD1 | - | TRBV19 | 14 | CASVRQGTYNEQFF | TGTGCCAGCGTGAGACAGGGGACCTACAATGAGCAGTTCTTC
TRBJ2-5 | - | - | TRBV19 | 15 | CASSRRWAGGETQYF | TGTGCCAGTAGTCGCAGGTGGGCAGGCGGGGAGACCCAGTACTTC
TRBJ2-3 | - | - | TRBV3-1/TRBV3-2 | 14 | CASSQAPLSGTQYF | TGTGCCAGCAGCCAAGCCCCCCTATCGGGTACGCAGTATTTT
TRBJ1-2 | TRBD1 | - | TRBV3-1/TRBV3-2 | 15 | CASSQARTGPIGYTF | TGTGCCAGCAGCCAAGCAAGGACAGGGCCTATAGGCTACACCTTC
TRBJ1-1 | TRBD1 | - | TRBV9 | 14 | CASSARQGNTEAFF | TGTGCCAGCAGCGCCCGACAGGGAAACACTGAAGCTTTCTTT
TRBJ2-5 | - | - | TRBV7-3 | 15 | CASSLYFGGMETQYF | TGTGCCAGCAGCTTATACTTCGGGGGAATGGAGACCCAGTACTTC
TRBJ1-2 | - | - | TRBV10-3 | 12 | CAINSGVYGYTF | TGTGCCATCAACTCAGGGGTCTATGGCTACACCTTC
TRBJ1-2 | TRBD1 | - | TRBV7-9 | 14 | CASSLQGADYGYTF | TGTGCCAGCAGCTTACAGGGGGCGGACTATGGCTACACCTTC
TRBJ2-7 | TRBD2 | - | TRBV5-3 | 17 | CARSLVAGGPRGSEQYF | TGTGCCAGAAGCTTGGTGGCGGGGGGGCCGCGCGGCTCCGAGCAGTACTTC
TRBJ1-3 | - | once | TRBV19 | 15 | CASSIWAVSGNTIYF | TGTGCCAGTAGTATTTGGGCAGTCTCTGGAAACACCATATATTTT
TRBJ1-2 | - | - | TRBV12-3/TRBV12-4 | 13 | CASSPGLVGGYTF | TGTGCCAGCAGTCCCGGACTCGTGGGGGGCTACACCTTC
TRBJ2-3 | TRBD1 | - | TRBV3-1/TRBV3-2 | 16 | CASRTGRRGNADTQYF | TGTGCCAGCAGAACAGGCCGCAGGGGGAACGCAGATACGCAGTATTTT
TRBJ1-2 | - | - | TRBV28 | 16 | CASSLGLSGINYGYTF | TGTGCCAGCAGTTTAGGTTTGTCAGGGATTAACTATGGCTACACCTTC
TRBJ2-5 | - | - | TRBV10-2 | 16 | CASSESVRTTIETQYF | TGCGCCAGCAGTGAGTCTGTACGAACTACCATAGAGACCCAGTACTTC
TRBJ2-2 | TRBD1 | - | TRBV5-1 | 14 | CASSWTGGTGELFF | TGCGCCAGCAGTTGGACAGGGGGAACCGGGGAGCTGTTTTTT
TRBJ2-5 | - | - | TRBV6-5 | 15 | CASSYPGAPQETQYF | TGTGCCAGCAGTTACCCGGGAGCGCCCCAAGAGACCCAGTACTTC
TRBJ2-7 | TRBD1 | - | TRBV3-1/TRBV3-2 | 16 | CASSQVVGGEYYEQYF | TGTGCCAGCAGCCAAGTAGTAGGGGGCGAGTACTACGAGCAGTACTTC
TRBJ1-5 | TRBD1 | few | TRBV14 | 15 | CASSQGGQGAQPQHF | TGTGCCAGCAGCCAAGGAGGACAGGGTGCTCAGCCCCAGCATTTT
TRBJ2-5 | TRBD1 | - | TRBV18 | 14 | CASSPMTGRETQYF | TGTGCCAGCTCACCGATGACAGGGAGAGAGACCCAGTACTTC
TRBJ2-2 | TRBD2 | once | TRBV4-1 | 21 | CASSQVYLSGRRDPNTGELFF | TGCGCCAGCAGCCAAGTTTACCTTAGCGGGAGGAGGGATCCGAACACCGGGGAGCTGTTTTTT
TRBJ2-2 | TRBD1 | - | TRBV7-9 | 16 | CASSPPGQRNTGELFF | TGTGCCAGCAGTCCCCCGGGACAGCGGAACACCGGGGAGCTGTTTTTT
TRBJ2-7 | - | few | TRBV27 | 16 | CASKEYGGQSSYEQYF | TGTGCCAGCAAAGAGTACGGGGGGCAGAGCTCCTACGAGCAGTACTTC